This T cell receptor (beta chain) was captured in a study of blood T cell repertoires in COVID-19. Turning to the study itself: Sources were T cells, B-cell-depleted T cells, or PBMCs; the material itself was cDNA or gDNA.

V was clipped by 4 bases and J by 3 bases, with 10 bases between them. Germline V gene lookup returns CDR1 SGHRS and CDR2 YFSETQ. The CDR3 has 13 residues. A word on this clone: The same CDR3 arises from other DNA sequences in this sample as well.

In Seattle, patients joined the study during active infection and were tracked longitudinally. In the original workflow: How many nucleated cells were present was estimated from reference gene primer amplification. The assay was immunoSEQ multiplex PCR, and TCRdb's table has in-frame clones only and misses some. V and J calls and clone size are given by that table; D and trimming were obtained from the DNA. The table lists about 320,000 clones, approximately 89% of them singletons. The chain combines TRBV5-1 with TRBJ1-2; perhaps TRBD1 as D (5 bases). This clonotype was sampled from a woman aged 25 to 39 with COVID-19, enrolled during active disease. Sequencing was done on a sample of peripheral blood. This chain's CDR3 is CASSLTGDYGYTF. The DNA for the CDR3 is TGCGCCAGCAGCCTTACAGGTGACTATGGCTACACCTTC.